This entry concerns a single T cell receptor (beta chain). This clonotype was detected a few times. Its antigen is not yet known. The record has no base qualities; no much larger clone is one base away. Libraries were prepared through PCR. The instrument given in TCRdb is Illumina HiSeq 2500. TCR libraries were prepared with molecular barcoding, using unique molecular identifiers to normalize TCRbeta repertoire quantification. TCRdb reanalyzed the raw reads on its own, using fastp at Q25 for trimming and MiXCR for clone calling, and kept in-frame beta chains. Entries are consolidated by CDR3 protein sequence, retaining the most common genes and DNA. This sample has about 980,000 distinct CDR3 sequences in its table, and around 30% of those were observed once. Roughly 27% of the sample goes to the ten largest clones. This entry belongs to a study of T-cell reconstitution after alpha-beta-depleted transplantation in children (dated by TCRdb to the mid-2010s). A note on the overall study: Using TCR repertoire profiling, the study followed T-cell immune reconstitution in a quantitative way in children after TCRalphabeta/CD19-depleted allogeneic hematopoietic cell transplantation.

Study-wide findings and limitations: In some patients, the high TCRbeta diversity seen at day 60 was put down to recipient T cells and intrathymic progenitors that had survived conditioning. Over the following months the frequencies of hyperexpanded clones went down, and after one year T-cell counts and TCRbeta diversity were mostly credited to newly produced T cells. The apparently early alphabetaT-cell count recovery about two months after transplant was reportedly dependent on only several hundred rapidly expanded clones derived from non-depleted graft cells.

According to the study, the label for this sample's treatment or condition signals: allogeneic hematopoietic cell transplantation with graft depleted of TCRalphabeta T cells and CD19 B cells. TCRalphabeta/CD19-depleted allogeneic hematopoietic cell grafts were given to the transplant recipients, all of whom were children. This sample comprised PBMCs, mostly from graft donor cells, obtained 360 days after TCRalphabeta/CD19-depleted stem cell transplant. The source is a boy less than two years old who had a stem cell transplant for SCID, so the T cells may come from the graft donor.

The CDR3 amino acid sequence is: CASSGQGNEQYF. The sequenced DNA is TGTGCCAGCAGTGGACAGGGAAACGAGCAGTACTTC. The sequence links TRBV25-1 to TRBJ2-7; 7 bases in the junction line up with TRBD1. The CDR3 goes from the cysteine to the phenylalanine over 12 residues. Left in the record is the CDR3 DNA by itself, 36 bases read in frame from the first base. The junction shows trimming of 4 bases on V and 5 bases on J, and the gene matches do not reach 2 bases of it. From a lookup of the germline V gene, CDR1 and CDR2 are MGHDK and SYGVNS.